This T cell receptor beta chain derives from a study of blood T cells in healthy people across ages. For this clonotype: The antigen is not known.

The second PCR ran about 6 to 12 cycles with a sample-barcoded 5' primer and J-beta primers. TCRdb passed the 5' RACE reads through MiXCR, listing each CDR3 protein once. This sample has about 1.6 million distinct CDR3 sequences, with 34% found just once. Trimming left V 3 bases short and J 9 bases short, with 6 bases between. CDR1 is DFQATT, CDR2 SNEGSKA, per germline (reference sequence). CDR3 length: 10 amino acids. Overall study findings and caveats: PBMCs went unsorted, and a conclusive naive versus antigen-experienced comparison was therefore prevented. Across samples, TCR beta diversity tracked strongly with naive T cell percentage.

The sequenced material came from blood. The clonotype originates from a woman in her 30s in good health. J is TRBJ2-1 and V is TRBV20-1; D call uncertain. The CDR3, as DNA: TGCAGTGCTAGCCCCGCTGAGCAGTTCTTC. It specifies CSASPAEQFF.